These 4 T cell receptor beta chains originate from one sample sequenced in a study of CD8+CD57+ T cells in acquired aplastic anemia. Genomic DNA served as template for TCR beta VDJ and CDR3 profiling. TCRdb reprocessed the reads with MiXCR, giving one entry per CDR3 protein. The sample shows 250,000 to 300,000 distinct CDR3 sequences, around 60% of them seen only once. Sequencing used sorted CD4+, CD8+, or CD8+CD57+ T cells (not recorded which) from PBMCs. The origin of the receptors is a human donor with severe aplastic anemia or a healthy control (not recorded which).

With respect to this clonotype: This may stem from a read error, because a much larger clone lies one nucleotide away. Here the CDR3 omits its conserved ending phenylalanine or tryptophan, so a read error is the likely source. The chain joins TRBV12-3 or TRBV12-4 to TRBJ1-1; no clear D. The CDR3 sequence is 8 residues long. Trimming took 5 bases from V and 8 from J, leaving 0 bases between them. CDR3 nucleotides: TGTGCCAGCAGTGAAGCTTTCTTA. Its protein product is CASSEAFL.

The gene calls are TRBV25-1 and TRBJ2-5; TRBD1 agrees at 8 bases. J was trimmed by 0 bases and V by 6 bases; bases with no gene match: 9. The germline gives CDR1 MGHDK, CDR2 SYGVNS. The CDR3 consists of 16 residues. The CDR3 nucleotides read TGTGCCAGCAGACCCCGGGACAGGTCGTACCAAGAGACCCAGTACTTC. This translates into CASRPRDRSYQETQYF.

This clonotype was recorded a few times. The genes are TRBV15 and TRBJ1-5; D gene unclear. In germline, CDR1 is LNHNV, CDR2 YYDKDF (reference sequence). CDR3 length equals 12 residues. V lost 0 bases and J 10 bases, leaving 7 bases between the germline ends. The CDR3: CATSRDEQPQHF. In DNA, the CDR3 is TGTGCCACCAGCAGAGACGAACAACCCCAGCATTTT. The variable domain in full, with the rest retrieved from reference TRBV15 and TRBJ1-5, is DAMVIQNPRYQVTQFGKPVTLSCSQTLNHNVMYWYQQKSSQAPKLLFHYYDKDFNNEADTPDNFQSRRPNTSFCFLDIRSPGLGDTAMYLCATSRDEQPQHFGDGTRLSIL.

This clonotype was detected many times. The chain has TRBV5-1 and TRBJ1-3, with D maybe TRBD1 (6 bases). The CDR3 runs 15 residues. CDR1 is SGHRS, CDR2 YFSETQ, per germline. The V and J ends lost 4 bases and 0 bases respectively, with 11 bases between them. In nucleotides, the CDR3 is TGCGCCAGCAGCAGATCAGGGGACTCTGGAAACACCATATATTTT. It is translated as CASSRSGDSGNTIYF.